The sequence of this T cell receptor beta chain was determined in a study of blood T cell repertoires in COVID-19. Across the whole study: Acute and convalescent COVID-19 samples came from the United States, Italy and Spain. PBMCs, B-cell-depleted T cells, or T cells were the source of the cDNA or gDNA that made up the material.

The length of the CDR3 is 14 residues. Germline V lookup: CDR1 MNHEY, CDR2 SVGAGI. Trimming took off 0 bases at V and 9 bases at J, with 9 bases between the two ends. Per the authors' pipeline: Using reference gene primer amplification, nucleated cell counts were estimated. This table comes from immunoSEQ multiplex PCR, and its TCRdb copy is limited to in-frame clones, with some not included. That table furnishes V, J and clone size, whereas the DNA furnished D and trimming. The sample shows approximately 450,000 clones, more than 85% of them seen only once. This TCR was recovered from a young woman with acute or convalescent COVID-19. The rearrangement links TRBV6-5 to TRBJ1-6; D call uncertain. The specimen was peripheral blood. This chain's CDR3 is CASSYSALASPLHF. The DNA of the CDR3 is TGTGCCAGCAGTTACTCGGCCCTGGCTTCACCCCTCCACTTT.